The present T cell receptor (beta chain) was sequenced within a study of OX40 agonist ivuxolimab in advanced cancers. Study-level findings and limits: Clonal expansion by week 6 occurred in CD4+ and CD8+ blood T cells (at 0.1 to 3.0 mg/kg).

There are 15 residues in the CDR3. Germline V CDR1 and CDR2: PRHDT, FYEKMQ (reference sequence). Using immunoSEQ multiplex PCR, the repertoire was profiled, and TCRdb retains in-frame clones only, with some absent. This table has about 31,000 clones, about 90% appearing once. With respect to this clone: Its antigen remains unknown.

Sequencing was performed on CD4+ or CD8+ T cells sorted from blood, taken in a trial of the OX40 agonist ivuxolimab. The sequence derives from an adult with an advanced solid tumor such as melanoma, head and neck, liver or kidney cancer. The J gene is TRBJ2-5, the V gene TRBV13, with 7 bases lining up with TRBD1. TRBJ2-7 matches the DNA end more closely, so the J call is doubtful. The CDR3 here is CASSYRQGPLYEQYF. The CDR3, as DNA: TGTGCCAGCAGCTATCGACAGGGTCCGCTCTACGAGCAGTACTTC.